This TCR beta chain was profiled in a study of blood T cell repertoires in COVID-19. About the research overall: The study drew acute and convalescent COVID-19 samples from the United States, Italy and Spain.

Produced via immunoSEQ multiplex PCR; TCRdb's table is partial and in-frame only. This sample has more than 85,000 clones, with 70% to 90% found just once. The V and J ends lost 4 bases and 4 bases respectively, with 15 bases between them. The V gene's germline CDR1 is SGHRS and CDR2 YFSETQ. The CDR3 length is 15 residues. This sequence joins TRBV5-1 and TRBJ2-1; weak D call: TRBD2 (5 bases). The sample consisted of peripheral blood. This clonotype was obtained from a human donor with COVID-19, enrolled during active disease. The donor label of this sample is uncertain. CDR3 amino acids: CASSDLKGEYNEQFF. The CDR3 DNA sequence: TGCGCCAGCAGCGACCTTAAGGGAGAATACAATGAGCAGTTCTTC.